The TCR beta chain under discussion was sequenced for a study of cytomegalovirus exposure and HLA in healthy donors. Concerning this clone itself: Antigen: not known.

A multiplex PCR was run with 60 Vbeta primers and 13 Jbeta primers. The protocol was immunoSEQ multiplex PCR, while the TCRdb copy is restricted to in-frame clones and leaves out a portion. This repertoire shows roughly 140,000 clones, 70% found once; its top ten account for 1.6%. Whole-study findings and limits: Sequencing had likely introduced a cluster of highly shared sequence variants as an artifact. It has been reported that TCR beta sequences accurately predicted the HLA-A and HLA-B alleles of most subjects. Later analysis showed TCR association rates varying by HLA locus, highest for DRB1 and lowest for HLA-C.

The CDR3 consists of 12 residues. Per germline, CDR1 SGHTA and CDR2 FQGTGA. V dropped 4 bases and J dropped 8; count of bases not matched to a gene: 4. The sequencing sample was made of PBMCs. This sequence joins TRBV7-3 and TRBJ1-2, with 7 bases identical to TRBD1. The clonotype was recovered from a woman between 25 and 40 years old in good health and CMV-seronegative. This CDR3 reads CASSYDREGYTF. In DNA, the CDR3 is TGTGCCAGCAGCTATGACAGGGAAGGCTACACCTTC.